A single T cell receptor (beta chain) is shown here with its context. The data belong to a study of blood T cell repertoires in COVID-19. In the study overall: The United States, Italy and Spain provided the acute and convalescent COVID-19 samples. PBMCs, B-cell-depleted T cells, or T cells were the source of the cDNA or gDNA that made up the material.

Original handling: Amplifying reference gene primers gave estimates of nucleated cell counts. This table comes from immunoSEQ multiplex PCR, and its TCRdb copy is limited to in-frame clones, with some not included. That table gives V, J and clone size, and the DNA gave D and trimming. The sample has roughly 120,000 clones, approximately 86% seen once. This CDR3 is built from 14 residues. Trimming removed 5 bases from V and 0 bases from J, with 9 bases in between. Germline-derived CDR1 and CDR2 are SGHTA and FQGTGA. The source is a human donor in a cohort sampled during active COVID-19. Sample: peripheral blood. The chain couples TRBV7-3 to TRBJ2-3; D gene unclear. Written as DNA, the CDR3 is TGTGCCAGCAGCCCACAACATAGCACAGATACGCAGTATTTT. It encodes CASSPQHSTDTQYF.